A selection of T cell receptor beta chains follows, all from one sample in a study of cytomegalovirus exposure and HLA in healthy donors. Profiled with immunoSEQ multiplex PCR; TCRdb holds only in-frame clones, not every one. The sample has about 93,000 clones, 82% seen once. Material: PBMCs. The receptors stem from a man aged 45 to 65 in good health and CMV-seronegative. Each CDR3 is given with its conserved first and last residue. Each record gives: clone size, J gene, V gene, D gene, CDR3 protein, CDR3 DNA. D genes are given only for firm matches. The size field is filled for only some rows; it gives once, few, many or a size class.

clone size: .
J gene: TRBJ2-7
V gene: TRBV7-9
D gene: .
CDR3 protein: CASTLSGWGGDDGGYEQYF
CDR3 DNA: TGTGCCAGCACCCTCTCCGGTTGGGGGGGCGACGATGGGGGATACGAGCAGTACTTC

clone size: .
J gene: TRBJ2-5
V gene: TRBV11-3
D gene: TRBD1
CDR3 protein: CASSIGQGETQYF
CDR3 DNA: TGTGCCAGCAGCATCGGACAGGGGGAGACCCAGTACTTC

clone size: .
J gene: TRBJ2-1
V gene: TRBV4-1
D gene: TRBD1
CDR3 protein: CASSQDSTGQGFYNEQFF
CDR3 DNA: TGCGCCAGCAGCCAAGACTCAACTGGACAGGGGTTCTACAATGAGCAGTTCTTC

clone size: .
J gene: TRBJ1-1
V gene: TRBV27
D gene: .
CDR3 protein: CASSWEMNTEAFF
CDR3 DNA: TGTGCCAGCAGTTGGGAGATGAACACTGAAGCTTTCTTT

clone size: .
J gene: TRBJ2-7
V gene: TRBV19
D gene: .
CDR3 protein: CASSSQAGMYSYEQYF
CDR3 DNA: TGTGCCAGTAGTTCCCAAGCAGGGATGTATTCCTACGAGCAGTACTTC

clone size: .
J gene: TRBJ1-5
V gene: TRBV6-1
D gene: .
CDR3 protein: CASSEGGPRNQPQHF
CDR3 DNA: TGTGCCAGCAGTGAAGGGGGGCCCCGTAATCAGCCCCAGCATTTT

clone size: .
J gene: TRBJ2-7
V gene: TRBV25-1
D gene: TRBD1
CDR3 protein: CASSLGGPSSYEQYF
CDR3 DNA: TGTGCCAGCAGCTTAGGGGGCCCGAGCTCCTACGAGCAGTACTTC

clone size: .
J gene: TRBJ1-6
V gene: TRBV27
D gene: .
CDR3 protein: CASSFEGTNSPLHF
CDR3 DNA: TGTGCCAGCAGTTTCGAGGGTACGAATTCACCCCTCCACTTT

clone size: .
J gene: TRBJ2-1
V gene: TRBV9
D gene: .
CDR3 protein: CASSVGTSNEQFF
CDR3 DNA: TGTGCCAGCAGCGTAGGGACATCAAATGAGCAGTTCTTC

clone size: .
J gene: TRBJ2-7
V gene: TRBV11-2
D gene: .
CDR3 protein: CASSFGDDYEQYF
CDR3 DNA: TGTGCCAGCAGCTTTGGAGACGACTACGAGCAGTACTTC

clone size: .
J gene: TRBJ2-7
V gene: TRBV28
D gene: .
CDR3 protein: CASSLSENGNYEQYF
CDR3 DNA: TGTGCCAGCAGCCTCTCGGAGAACGGAAACTACGAGCAGTACTTC

clone size: few
J gene: TRBJ1-5
V gene: TRBV19
D gene: TRBD1
CDR3 protein: CASSMDRGNQPQHF
CDR3 DNA: TGTGCCAGTAGCATGGACAGGGGCAATCAGCCCCAGCATTTT

clone size: .
J gene: TRBJ1-1
V gene: TRBV19
D gene: TRBD1
CDR3 protein: CASSVGQGNTEAFF
CDR3 DNA: TGTGCCAGTAGTGTTGGACAGGGGAACACTGAAGCTTTCTTT

clone size: .
J gene: TRBJ1-5
V gene: TRBV6-1
D gene: .
CDR3 protein: CASISGLYSNQPQHF
CDR3 DNA: TGTGCCAGCATTTCAGGGCTTTATAGCAATCAGCCCCAGCATTTT

clone size: .
J gene: TRBJ2-1
V gene: TRBV11-3
D gene: TRBD2
CDR3 protein: CASSLAGGYNEQFF
CDR3 DNA: TGTGCCAGCAGCTTAGCGGGAGGCTACAATGAGCAGTTCTTC

clone size: .
J gene: TRBJ1-5
V gene: TRBV11-2
D gene: .
CDR3 protein: CASSLDPGGNQPQHF
CDR3 DNA: TGTGCCAGCAGCTTGGACCCAGGGGGCAATCAGCCCCAGCATTTT

clone size: .
J gene: TRBJ2-2
V gene: TRBV7-9
D gene: .
CDR3 protein: CASSLPANTGELFF
CDR3 DNA: TGTGCCAGCAGCTTGCCAGCGAACACCGGGGAGCTGTTTTTT

clone size: .
J gene: TRBJ2-7
V gene: TRBV28
D gene: .
CDR3 protein: CASSRYSYEQYF
CDR3 DNA: TGTGCCAGCAGTCGCTACTCCTACGAGCAGTACTTC

clone size: .
J gene: TRBJ2-2
V gene: TRBV28
D gene: TRBD2
CDR3 protein: CASIGGGENTGELFF
CDR3 DNA: TGTGCCAGCATTGGGGGGGGAGAGAACACCGGGGAGCTGTTTTTT

clone size: once
J gene: TRBJ1-4
V gene: TRBV28
D gene: TRBD1
CDR3 protein: CASSLGTENEKLFF
CDR3 DNA: TGTGCCAGCAGTTTAGGGACAGAGAATGAAAAACTGTTTTTT

clone size: .
J gene: TRBJ2-7
V gene: TRBV9
D gene: .
CDR3 protein: CASSPSTGETYEQYF
CDR3 DNA: TGTGCCAGCAGCCCCTCAACGGGTGAGACCTACGAGCAGTACTTC

clone size: .
J gene: TRBJ2-4
V gene: TRBV6-1
D gene: .
CDR3 protein: CASSETLAQNIQYF
CDR3 DNA: TGTGCCAGCAGTGAAACTCTAGCCCAAAACATTCAGTACTTC

clone size: once
J gene: TRBJ2-5
V gene: TRBV29-1
D gene: .
CDR3 protein: CSVEYGPEGETQYF
CDR3 DNA: TGCAGCGTTGAATACGGCCCGGAGGGAGAGACCCAGTACTTC

clone size: .
J gene: TRBJ2-7
V gene: TRBV4-1
D gene: TRBD1
CDR3 protein: CASSHPRRQGVPRDEQYF
CDR3 DNA: TGCGCCAGCAGCCATCCTCGTCGACAGGGGGTGCCTCGCGACGAGCAGTACTTC

clone size: .
J gene: TRBJ1-1
V gene: TRBV6-5
D gene: TRBD1
CDR3 protein: CASQPTGGRTEAFF
CDR3 DNA: TGTGCCAGTCAGCCAACAGGGGGGAGGACTGAAGCTTTCTTT

clone size: .
J gene: TRBJ2-2
V gene: TRBV30
D gene: TRBD2
CDR3 protein: CAWDPGTSGRNGELFF
CDR3 DNA: TGTGCCTGGGACCCTGGGACTAGCGGGAGGAACGGGGAGCTGTTTTTT

clone size: .
J gene: TRBJ2-7
V gene: TRBV29-1
D gene: .
CDR3 protein: CSVGKGPSYEQYF
CDR3 DNA: TGCAGCGTTGGGAAGGGGCCCTCCTACGAGCAGTACTTC

clone size: .
J gene: TRBJ2-7
V gene: TRBV10-3
D gene: TRBD1
CDR3 protein: CATGTAYEQYF
CDR3 DNA: TGTGCCACCGGGACAGCGTACGAGCAGTACTTC

clone size: .
J gene: TRBJ2-1
V gene: TRBV18
D gene: .
CDR3 protein: CASSPRSGWDEQFF
CDR3 DNA: TGTGCCAGCTCACCACGATCGGGTTGGGATGAGCAGTTCTTC

clone size: .
J gene: TRBJ1-5
V gene: TRBV10-2
D gene: .
CDR3 protein: CASSDGVGRSNQPQHF
CDR3 DNA: TGCGCCAGCAGTGACGGGGTCGGTCGTAGCAATCAGCCCCAGCATTTT

clone size: .
J gene: TRBJ2-7
V gene: TRBV11-3
D gene: .
CDR3 protein: CASSLAGAEQYF
CDR3 DNA: TGTGCCAGCAGCTTAGCAGGGGCCGAGCAGTACTTC

clone size: .
J gene: TRBJ2-5
V gene: TRBV19
D gene: TRBD2
CDR3 protein: CASSIGLAGMETQYF
CDR3 DNA: TGTGCCAGTAGTATTGGACTAGCGGGAATGGAGACCCAGTACTTC

clone size: .
J gene: TRBJ1-4
V gene: TRBV28
D gene: .
CDR3 protein: CAGRRGSNEKLFF
CDR3 DNA: TGTGCCGGGCGTAGGGGTTCTAATGAAAAACTGTTTTTT

clone size: .
J gene: TRBJ1-3
V gene: TRBV7-9
D gene: TRBD1
CDR3 protein: CASSSAGGSGNTIYF
CDR3 DNA: TGTGCCAGCAGCTCGGCAGGGGGCTCTGGAAACACCATATATTTT

clone size: .
J gene: TRBJ2-3
V gene: TRBV27
D gene: .
CDR3 protein: CASSLASRSTDTQYF
CDR3 DNA: TGTGCCAGCAGTTTGGCTTCCCGTAGCACAGATACGCAGTATTTT

clone size: .
J gene: TRBJ2-2
V gene: TRBV7-2
D gene: TRBD2
CDR3 protein: CASSLSAGGTGELFF
CDR3 DNA: TGTGCCAGCAGCTTAAGTGCGGGAGGGACCGGGGAGCTGTTTTTT

clone size: .
J gene: TRBJ2-1
V gene: TRBV18
D gene: .
CDR3 protein: CASSPGRQVNEQFF
CDR3 DNA: TGTGCCAGCTCACCGGGGCGACAGGTGAATGAGCAGTTCTTC

clone size: .
J gene: TRBJ2-3
V gene: TRBV7-2
D gene: .
CDR3 protein: CASSLGQTDTQYF
CDR3 DNA: TGTGCCAGCAGCTTAGGACAGACAGATACGCAGTATTTT

clone size: .
J gene: TRBJ2-3
V gene: TRBV27
D gene: .
CDR3 protein: CASSLGRGADTQYF
CDR3 DNA: TGTGCCAGCAGTTTAGGCAGGGGAGCAGATACGCAGTATTTT

clone size: .
J gene: TRBJ2-7
V gene: TRBV27
D gene: TRBD2
CDR3 protein: CASSLEGLPTYEQYF
CDR3 DNA: TGTGCCAGCAGTTTAGAGGGACTACCAACCTACGAGCAGTACTTC

clone size: .
J gene: TRBJ2-1
V gene: TRBV4-3
D gene: .
CDR3 protein: CASSQERSDFREQFF
CDR3 DNA: TGCGCCAGCAGCCAAGAAAGGAGCGACTTTAGAGAGCAGTTCTTC

clone size: .
J gene: TRBJ2-7
V gene: TRBV9
D gene: TRBD1
CDR3 protein: CASSAGQGIFEQYF
CDR3 DNA: TGTGCCAGCAGCGCCGGACAGGGAATTTTCGAGCAGTACTTC

clone size: .
J gene: TRBJ2-5
V gene: TRBV28
D gene: .
CDR3 protein: CASKGRIRQETQYF
CDR3 DNA: TGTGCCAGCAAGGGGCGGATAAGACAAGAGACCCAGTACTTC

clone size: once
J gene: TRBJ2-7
V gene: TRBV18
D gene: .
CDR3 protein: CASSPPKRIAESYEQYF
CDR3 DNA: TGTGCCAGCTCACCACCGAAACGAATAGCCGAGTCCTACGAGCAGTACTTC

clone size: .
J gene: TRBJ2-1
V gene: TRBV7-9
D gene: .
CDR3 protein: CASSFRETPGEDNEQFF
CDR3 DNA: TGTGCCAGCAGCTTCCGGGAGACCCCGGGGGAAGACAATGAGCAGTTCTTC

clone size: .
J gene: TRBJ1-5
V gene: TRBV9
D gene: .
CDR3 protein: CASSVGGGGNQPQHF
CDR3 DNA: TGTGCCAGCAGCGTAGGAGGGGGAGGCAATCAGCCCCAGCATTTT

clone size: .
J gene: TRBJ1-2
V gene: TRBV5-1
D gene: .
CDR3 protein: CASSLAGRTDYGYTF
CDR3 DNA: TGCGCCAGCAGCTTGGCCGGTCGTACAGACTATGGCTACACCTTC

clone size: .
J gene: TRBJ2-1
V gene: TRBV7-2
D gene: .
CDR3 protein: CASSLDISRDEQFF
CDR3 DNA: TGTGCCAGCAGCTTAGACATTAGCCGAGATGAGCAGTTCTTC

clone size: .
J gene: TRBJ2-7
V gene: TRBV23-1
D gene: TRBD1
CDR3 protein: CASNSGTGGPYEQYF
CDR3 DNA: TGCGCCAGCAACTCCGGGACAGGGGGCCCCTACGAGCAGTACTTC

clone size: .
J gene: TRBJ2-1
V gene: TRBV11-2
D gene: .
CDR3 protein: CASSLGGLGSNEQFF
CDR3 DNA: TGTGCCAGCAGCTTAGGGGGGCTGGGCTCGAATGAGCAGTTCTTC

clone size: .
J gene: TRBJ2-5
V gene: TRBV9
D gene: .
CDR3 protein: CASSVEASEETQYF
CDR3 DNA: TGTGCCAGCAGCGTAGAGGCTAGCGAAGAGACCCAGTACTTC

clone size: .
J gene: TRBJ2-1
V gene: TRBV13
D gene: .
CDR3 protein: CASSPPPGERDSYNEQFF
CDR3 DNA: TGTGCCAGCAGCCCACCCCCGGGGGAGAGGGATTCCTACAATGAGCAGTTCTTC

clone size: .
J gene: TRBJ1-2
V gene: TRBV27
D gene: TRBD1
CDR3 protein: CASSLTGDHGYTF
CDR3 DNA: TGTGCCAGCAGTCTAACAGGGGACCATGGCTACACCTTC

clone size: .
J gene: TRBJ2-7
V gene: TRBV19
D gene: TRBD1
CDR3 protein: CASSTPGQGSYEQYF
CDR3 DNA: TGTGCCAGTAGTACGCCGGGACAGGGAAGCTACGAGCAGTACTTC

clone size: .
J gene: TRBJ2-2
V gene: TRBV6-6
D gene: TRBD1
CDR3 protein: CASNPRDRESGELFF
CDR3 DNA: TGTGCCAGCAACCCCCGGGACAGGGAATCCGGGGAGCTGTTTTTT

clone size: .
J gene: TRBJ2-5
V gene: TRBV18
D gene: .
CDR3 protein: CASSPPSGETQYF
CDR3 DNA: TGTGCCAGCTCACCACCGTCGGGGGAGACCCAGTACTTC

clone size: .
J gene: TRBJ2-3
V gene: TRBV7-9
D gene: TRBD2
CDR3 protein: CASSRTRLAGTDTQYF
CDR3 DNA: TGTGCCAGCAGCCGAACCCGACTAGCGGGCACAGATACGCAGTATTTT

clone size: .
J gene: TRBJ2-3
V gene: TRBV27
D gene: TRBD2
CDR3 protein: CASSRPSGGSTDTQYF
CDR3 DNA: TGTGCCAGCAGCCGACCTAGCGGAGGGTCCACAGATACGCAGTATTTT

clone size: .
J gene: TRBJ2-2
V gene: TRBV5-4
D gene: TRBD2
CDR3 protein: CASRPGVAGGVNTGELFF
CDR3 DNA: TGTGCCAGCAGACCCGGGGTAGCGGGAGGAGTGAACACCGGGGAGCTGTTTTTT